One and the same sample provided the 13 T cell receptor beta chains below, sequenced in a study of blood T cell repertoires in COVID-19. Sequencing used immunoSEQ multiplex PCR; TCRdb keeps in-frame clones, though not all of them. The repertoire has tens of thousands of clones, 86% of them found once; the top ten carry about 6%. The sequenced material came from peripheral blood. Receptors were obtained from an elderly man with COVID-19, enrolled during active disease.

V usage is TRBV4-2 and J usage is TRBJ2-1; 8 nucleotides align to TRBD2. Germline CDR1 is LGHNA and CDR2 is YNFKEQ. V lost 0 bases, J lost 2 bases, and 6 bases stayed unmatched. The CDR3 is 17 residues long. The CDR3 loop is CASSQEVAGGPYNEQFF. The CDR3 region has the DNA TGTGCCAGCAGCCAAGAAGTGGCGGGGGGCCCCTACAATGAGCAGTTCTTC.

V and J are TRBV5-1 and TRBJ1-1, with no clear D. The CDR3 length is 16 residues. Trimming left V 4 bases short and J 1 base short, with 17 bases between. Germline assignment: CDR1 SGHRS and CDR2 YFSETQ. Written as DNA, the CDR3 is TGCGCCAGCAGCCACAACCCCGGGTTGACGAACACTGAAGCTTTCTTT. Protein: CASSHNPGLTNTEAFF. The full variable domain, its missing parts supplied by reference TRBV5-1 and TRBJ1-1, is KAGVTQTPRYLIKTRGQQVTLSCSPISGHRSVSWYQQTPGQGLQFLFEYFSETQRNKGNFPGRFSGRQFSNSRSEMNVSTLELGDSALYLCASSHNPGLTNTEAFFGQGTRLTVV.

V usage is TRBV7-2 and J usage is TRBJ1-6; a possible D gene is TRBD1 (5 bases). The length of the CDR3 is 17 residues. Trimming took 1 base from V and 10 from J, leaving 20 bases between them. Germline V gives CDR1 SGHTA, CDR2 FQGNSA. The CDR3 DNA is TGTGCCAGCAGCTTAGATATGGGGGGGGTCTTAGGGTCACCCCTCCACTTT. This codes for CASSLDMGGVLGSPLHF.

This chain joins TRBV29-1 and TRBJ1-2; 11 positions match TRBD1. The J segment lost 4 bases and the V segment lost 5 bases, leaving 12 bases of the junction unmatched. Germline values: CDR1 SQVTM, CDR2 ANQGSEA. The CDR3 covers 16 residues. CDR3 DNA: TGCAGCGTTCAACCCGGGACAGGGGGACTATTCTATGGCTACACCTTC. It encodes CSVQPGTGGLFYGYTF.

The V call is TRBV29-1, the J call TRBJ1-3; TRBD1 matches at 9 bases. Germline CDR1 is SQVTM and CDR2 is ANQGSEA. The CDR3 has 14 amino acids. Trimming took 4 bases from V and 2 from J; bases not matched to a gene: 3. The CDR3: CSVAGTGTGNTIYF. As DNA, the CDR3 is TGCAGCGTTGCGGGGACAGGGACTGGAAACACCATATATTTT.

The chain carries TRBV3-1 (or the pseudogene TRBV3-2) and TRBJ1-2; 10 bases line up with TRBD1. The CDR3 covers 14 residues. V gave up 5 bases and J gave up 7 bases; unmatched junction bases: 7. Germline loops: CDR1 LGHDT, CDR2 YNNKEL (reference sequence). DNA for the CDR3: TGTGCCAGCAGCTCGACGGGACAGGGGCTTGGCTACACCTTC. Translation: CASSSTGQGLGYTF.

V gene TRBV6-5 combines with J gene TRBJ1-2; weak D call: TRBD1 (6 bases). V was shortened by 5 bases and J by 7 bases, with 11 bases between the two germline ends. Germline CDR1 reads MNHEY; CDR2 reads SVGAGI. The CDR3 has 12 residues. DNA for the CDR3: TGTGCCAGCAGTAAACAGGGATTTGGCTACACCTTC. Amino acids: CASSKQGFGYTF.

The chain is built from TRBV9 and TRBJ1-3; D is undetermined. Trimming took off 7 bases at V and 7 bases at J, with 15 bases between the two ends. CDR1 and CDR2 from the germline V gene are SGDLS and YYNGEE. CDR3 size: 13 residues. CDR3 loop: CASSTTGINTIYF. For the CDR3, the DNA is TGTGCCAGCTCTACCACGGGGATTAACACCATATATTTT.

The gene calls are TRBV6-5 and TRBJ1-2; a weak D match, TRBD1 (6 bases). Between the trimmed V and J ends, which lost 6 bases and 6 bases, there was a span of 20 bases. Germline V gene data show CDR1 as MNHEY and CDR2 as SVGAGI. The CDR3 extends over 15 amino acids. The CDR3 spells CASSRPRAGGHGYTF. The CDR3 coding sequence is TGTGCCAGCAGCCGCCCCCGGGCTGGGGGCCATGGCTACACCTTC.

The DNA for the CDR3 is TGCGCCAGCAGCTTGGAGATGGGCGGGCTCAATGAAAAACTGTTTTTT. This codes for CASSLEMGGLNEKLFF. The chain recombines TRBV5-1 with TRBJ1-4; D remains unclear. Germline CDR1 SGHRS, CDR2 YFSETQ. CDR3 size: 16 residues. V was pared by 0 bases and J by 5 bases, with 14 bases between.

This chain uses TRBV24-1 with TRBJ2-5; D gene ambiguous. The CDR3 sequence is 13 residues long. V was shortened by 3 bases and J by 7 bases, with 11 bases between the two germline ends. CDR1 KGHDR and CDR2 SFDVKD come from the germline V gene. CDR3 loop: CATSDPETGTQYF. The CDR3 DNA reads TGTGCCACCAGTGATCCTGAGACGGGGACCCAGTACTTC.

This sequence joins TRBV7-2 and TRBJ2-1, with a weak D call TRBD2 (6 bases). Germline-derived CDR1 and CDR2 are SGHTA and FQGNSA. There are 18 residues in the CDR3. Trimming took off 1 base at V and 7 bases at J, with 23 bases between the two ends. The CDR3 reads CASSLGPIDLAALNEQFF. CDR3 bases: TGTGCCAGCAGCTTAGGCCCCATAGATTTAGCGGCACTGAATGAGCAGTTCTTC.

The chain carries TRBV7-2 and TRBJ2-2, with D maybe TRBD2 (6 bases). Germline loops: CDR1 SGHTA, CDR2 FQGNSA. The CDR3 sequence is 17 residues long. Trimming stripped 2 bases from V and 1 base from J, with 14 bases between. The CDR3 sequence: CASSLRGRGGNTGELFF. The CDR3 region has the DNA TGTGCCAGCAGCTTACGTGGAAGGGGAGGGAACACCGGGGAGCTGTTTTTT.